These 5 T cell receptor beta chains were sequenced from one sample in a study of shared clonotypes between healthy human individuals. The naive CD8 population came from CD45RO-negative cells selected for CCR7, without terminally differentiated effector memory CD45RA+ cells. Assay: immunoSEQ multiplex PCR; the TCRdb copy retains only in-frame clones and omits some. The data contain about 700,000 clones, 90% to 95% of them singletons. Material for sequencing was naive CD8+ T cells sorted from blood. These receptors all come from a man aged 25-40 years in good health.

The chain employs TRBV13 and TRBJ1-2, with no clear D. CDR3 length: 15 amino acids. Per the germline V gene, CDR1 is PRHDT and CDR2 is FYEKMQ (reference sequence). Trimming removed 5 bases at V and 1 base at J, with 14 bases between. The CDR3 protein is CASSQNRRINYGYTF. The CDR3 coding sequence is TGTGCCAGCAGCCAAAACAGAAGAATTAACTATGGCTACACCTTC.

The rearrangement links TRBV7-2 to TRBJ2-1; tentatively, D is TRBD2 (6 bases). The CDR3 is 17 residues long. Germline assignment: CDR1 SGHTA and CDR2 FQGNSA. The ends were cut back, 3 bases at V and 5 bases at J, with 20 bases in the middle. The CDR3 sequence is CASSFAVWRGVDNEQFF. CDR3 bases: TGTGCCAGCAGCTTCGCCGTCTGGCGGGGTGTGGACAATGAGCAGTTCTTC.

This clone has just one count. The chain has TRBV29-1 and TRBJ2-3, with 15 nucleotides matching TRBD2. V was pared by 6 bases and J by 5 bases, with 15 bases of the junction left unmatched. The CDR3 has 18 amino acids. Germline lookup yields CDR1 SQVTM and CDR2 ANQGSEA. The CDR3 protein is CSVDFTGLAGGPVDTQYF. The DNA for the CDR3 is TGCAGCGTCGACTTTACCGGACTAGCGGGAGGGCCAGTAGATACGCAGTATTTT.

The gene calls are TRBV6-5 and TRBJ1-5; the D gene is possibly TRBD1 (6 bases). V was cut by 6 bases and J by 2 bases, with 14 bases left in between. The CDR3 loop spans 15 amino acids. Germline CDR1 MNHEY, CDR2 SVGAGI. CDR3 sequence reads: CASSPIGGGNQPQHF. CDR3 nucleotides: TGTGCCAGCAGCCCGATCGGGGGCGGCAATCAGCCCCAGCATTTT.

This chain connects TRBV30 to TRBJ2-7; D might be TRBD2 (6 bases). The CDR3 runs to 13 residues. From germline, CDR1 is GTSNPN and CDR2 SVGIG (reference sequence). V was shortened by 2 bases and J by 6 bases, with 14 bases between the two germline ends. CDR3 DNA sequence: TGTGCCTGGAGTTTAGGTGGAGGGGCCGAGCAGTACTTC. It is translated as CAWSLGGGAEQYF.